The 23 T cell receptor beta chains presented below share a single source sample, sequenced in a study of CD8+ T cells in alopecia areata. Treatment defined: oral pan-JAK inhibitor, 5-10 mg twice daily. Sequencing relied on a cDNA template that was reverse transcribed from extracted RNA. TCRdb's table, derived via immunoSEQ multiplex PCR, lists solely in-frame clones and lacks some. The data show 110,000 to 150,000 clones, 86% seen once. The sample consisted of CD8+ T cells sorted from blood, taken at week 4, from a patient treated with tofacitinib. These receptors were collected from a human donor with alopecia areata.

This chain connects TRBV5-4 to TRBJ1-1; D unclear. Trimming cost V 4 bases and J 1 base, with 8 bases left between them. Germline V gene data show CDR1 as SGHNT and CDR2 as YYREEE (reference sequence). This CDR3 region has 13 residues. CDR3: CASSPPANTEAFF. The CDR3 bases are TGTGCCAGCAGCCCTCCAGCGAACACTGAAGCTTTCTTT.

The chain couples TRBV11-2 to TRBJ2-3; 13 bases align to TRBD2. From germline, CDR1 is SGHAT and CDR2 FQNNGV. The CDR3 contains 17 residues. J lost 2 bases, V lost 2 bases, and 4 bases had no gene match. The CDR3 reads CASSLRLAGGPTDTQYF. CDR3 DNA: TGTGCCAGCAGCTTAAGACTAGCGGGGGGTCCCACAGATACGCAGTATTTT. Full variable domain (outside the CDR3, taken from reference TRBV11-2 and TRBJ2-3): EAGVAQSPRYKIIEKRQSVAFWCNPISGHATLYWYQQILGQGPKLLIQFQNNGVVDDSQLPKDRFSAERLKGVDSTLKIQPAKLEDSAVYLCASSLRLAGGPTDTQYFGPGTRLTVL.

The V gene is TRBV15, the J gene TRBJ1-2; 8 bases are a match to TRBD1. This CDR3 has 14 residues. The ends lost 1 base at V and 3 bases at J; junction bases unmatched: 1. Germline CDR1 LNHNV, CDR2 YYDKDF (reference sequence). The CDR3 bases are TGTGCCACCAGCAGAGGACAGGGGCACTATGGCTACACCTTC. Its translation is CATSRGQGHYGYTF.

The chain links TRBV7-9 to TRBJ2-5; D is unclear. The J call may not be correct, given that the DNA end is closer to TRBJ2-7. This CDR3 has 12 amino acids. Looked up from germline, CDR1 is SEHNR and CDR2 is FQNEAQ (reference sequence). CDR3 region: CASRGPEYEQYF. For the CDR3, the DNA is TGTGCCAGCAGAGGACCGGAATACGAGCAGTACTTC.

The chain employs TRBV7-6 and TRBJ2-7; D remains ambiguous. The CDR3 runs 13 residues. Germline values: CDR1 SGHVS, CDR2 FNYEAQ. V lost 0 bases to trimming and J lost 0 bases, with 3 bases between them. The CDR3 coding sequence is TGTGCCAGCAGCTTAGCCGTCTCCTACGAGCAGTACTTC. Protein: CASSLAVSYEQYF.

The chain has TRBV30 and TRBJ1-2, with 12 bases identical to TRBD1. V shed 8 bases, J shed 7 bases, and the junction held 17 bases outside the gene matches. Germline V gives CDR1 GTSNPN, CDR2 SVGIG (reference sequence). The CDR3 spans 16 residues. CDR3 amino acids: CAASGTGGEVFTGYTF. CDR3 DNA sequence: TGTGCCGCGTCCGGGACAGGGGGCGAAGTTTTCACTGGCTACACCTTC.

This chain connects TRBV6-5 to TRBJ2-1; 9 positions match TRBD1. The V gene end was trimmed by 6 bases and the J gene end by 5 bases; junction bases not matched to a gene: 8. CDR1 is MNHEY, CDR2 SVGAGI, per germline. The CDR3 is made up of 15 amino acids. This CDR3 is CASSNTGGEDNEQFF. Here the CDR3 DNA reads TGTGCCAGCAGCAACACAGGGGGCGAGGACAATGAGCAGTTCTTC.

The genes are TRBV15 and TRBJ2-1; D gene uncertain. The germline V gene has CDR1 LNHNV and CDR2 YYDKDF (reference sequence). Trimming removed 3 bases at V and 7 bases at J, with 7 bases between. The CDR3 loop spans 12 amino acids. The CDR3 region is CATSSTPNEQFF. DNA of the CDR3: TGTGCCACCAGCAGTACTCCTAATGAGCAGTTCTTC. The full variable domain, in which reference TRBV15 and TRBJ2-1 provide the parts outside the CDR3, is DAMVIQNPRYQVTQFGKPVTLSCSQTLNHNVMYWYQQKSSQAPKLLFHYYDKDFNNEADTPDNFQSRRPNTSFCFLDIRSPGLGDTAMYLCATSSTPNEQFFGPGTRLTVL.

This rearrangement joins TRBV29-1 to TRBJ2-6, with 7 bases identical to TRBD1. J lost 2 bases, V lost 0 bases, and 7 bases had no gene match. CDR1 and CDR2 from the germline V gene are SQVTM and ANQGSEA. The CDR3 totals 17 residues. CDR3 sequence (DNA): TGCAGCGTTGAAGAAGGACAGGTTTTCCCTGGGGCCAACGTCCTGACTTTC. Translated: CSVEEGQVFPGANVLTF. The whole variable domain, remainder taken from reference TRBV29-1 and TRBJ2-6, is SAVISQKPSRDICQRGTSLTIQCQVDSQVTMMFWYRQQPGQSLTLIATANQGSEATYESGFVIDKFPISRPNLTFSTLTVSNMSPEDSSIYLCSVEEGQVFPGANVLTFGAGSRLTVL.

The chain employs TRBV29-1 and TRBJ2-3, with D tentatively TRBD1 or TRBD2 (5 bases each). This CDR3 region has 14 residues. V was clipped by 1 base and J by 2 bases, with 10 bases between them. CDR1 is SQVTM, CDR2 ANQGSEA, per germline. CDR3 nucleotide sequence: TGCAGCGTTGAAGGAGGGGCCCTCACAGATACGCAGTATTTT. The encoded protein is CSVEGGALTDTQYF.

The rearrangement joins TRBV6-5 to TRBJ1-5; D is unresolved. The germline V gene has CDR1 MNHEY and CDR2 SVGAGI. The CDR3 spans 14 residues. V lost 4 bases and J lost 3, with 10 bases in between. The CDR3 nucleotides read TGTGCCAGCAGTTTAACACCTGCCAATCAGCCCCAGCATTTT. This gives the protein CASSLTPANQPQHF.

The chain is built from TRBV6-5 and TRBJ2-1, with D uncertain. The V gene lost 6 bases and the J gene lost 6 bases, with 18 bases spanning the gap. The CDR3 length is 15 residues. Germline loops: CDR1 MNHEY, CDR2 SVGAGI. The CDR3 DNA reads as TGTGCCAGCAGCCCGACCACTGCTACATCCAATGAGCAGTTCTTC. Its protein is CASSPTTATSNEQFF.

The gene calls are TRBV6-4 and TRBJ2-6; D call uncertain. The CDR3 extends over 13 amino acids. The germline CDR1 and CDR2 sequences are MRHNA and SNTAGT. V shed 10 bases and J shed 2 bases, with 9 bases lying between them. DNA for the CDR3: TGTGCCACCTACCCTCCTGGGGCCAACGTCCTGACTTTC. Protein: CATYPPGANVLTF.

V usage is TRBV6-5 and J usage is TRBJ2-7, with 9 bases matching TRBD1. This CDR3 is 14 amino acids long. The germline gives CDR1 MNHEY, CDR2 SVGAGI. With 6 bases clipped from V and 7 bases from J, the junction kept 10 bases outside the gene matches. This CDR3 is CASSSRDRVGEQYF. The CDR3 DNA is TGTGCCAGCAGCTCCCGGGACAGGGTCGGGGAGCAGTACTTC.

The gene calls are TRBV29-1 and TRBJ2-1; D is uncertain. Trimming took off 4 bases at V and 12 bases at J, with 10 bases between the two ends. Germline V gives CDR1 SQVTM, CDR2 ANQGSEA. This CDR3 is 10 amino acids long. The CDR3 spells CSVGSGGQFF. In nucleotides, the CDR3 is TGCAGCGTTGGATCTGGTGGGCAGTTCTTC.

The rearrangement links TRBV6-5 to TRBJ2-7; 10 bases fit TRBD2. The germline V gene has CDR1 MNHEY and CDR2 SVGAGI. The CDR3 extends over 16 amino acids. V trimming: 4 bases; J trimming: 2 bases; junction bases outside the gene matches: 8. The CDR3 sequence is CASSSMGTSDPYEQYF. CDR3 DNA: TGTGCCAGCAGTTCCATGGGGACTAGCGATCCCTACGAGCAGTACTTC.

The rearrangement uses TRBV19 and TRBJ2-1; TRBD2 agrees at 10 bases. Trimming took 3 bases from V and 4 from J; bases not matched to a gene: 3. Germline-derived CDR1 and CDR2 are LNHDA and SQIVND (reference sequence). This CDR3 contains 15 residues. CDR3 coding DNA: TGTGCCAGTAGTATCCTACTAGCGGGATACAATGAGCAGTTCTTC. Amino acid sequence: CASSILLAGYNEQFF.

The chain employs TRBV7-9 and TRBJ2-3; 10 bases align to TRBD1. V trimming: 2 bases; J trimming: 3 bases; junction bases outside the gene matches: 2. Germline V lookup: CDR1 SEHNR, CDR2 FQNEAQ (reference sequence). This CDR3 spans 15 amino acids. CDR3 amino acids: CASSLRTGGTDTQYF. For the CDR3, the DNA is TGTGCCAGCAGCTTACGGACAGGGGGTACAGATACGCAGTATTTT. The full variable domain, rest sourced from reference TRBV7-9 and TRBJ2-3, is DTGVSQNPRHKITKRGQNVTFRCDPISEHNRLYWYRQTLGQGPEFLTYFQNEAQLEKSRLLSDRFSAERPKGSFSTLEIQRTEQGDSAMYLCASSLRTGGTDTQYFGPGTRLTVL.

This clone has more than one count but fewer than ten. This chain's CDR3 is CSVDGGGEETQYF. In DNA, the CDR3 is TGCAGCGTTGATGGCGGCGGAGAAGAGACCCAGTACTTC. The chain couples TRBV29-1 to TRBJ2-5, with D unclear. V was cut by 3 bases and J by 3 bases, with 11 bases left in between. Germline V gene lookup returns CDR1 SQVTM and CDR2 ANQGSEA. The CDR3 runs to 13 residues.

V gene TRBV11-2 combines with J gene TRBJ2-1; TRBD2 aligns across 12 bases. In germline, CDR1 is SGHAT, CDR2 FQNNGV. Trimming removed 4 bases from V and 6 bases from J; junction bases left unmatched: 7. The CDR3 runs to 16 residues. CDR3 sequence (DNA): TGTGCCAGCAGCTCTACACCTAGCGGGGGGGCCAATGAGCAGTTCTTC. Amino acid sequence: CASSSTPSGGANEQFF.

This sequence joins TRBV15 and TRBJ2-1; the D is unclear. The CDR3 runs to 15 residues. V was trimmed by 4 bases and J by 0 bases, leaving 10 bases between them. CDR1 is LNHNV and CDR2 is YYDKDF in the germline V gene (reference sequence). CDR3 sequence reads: CATSMGVSSYNEQFF. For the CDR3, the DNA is TGTGCCACCAGCATGGGCGTTAGCTCCTACAATGAGCAGTTCTTC.

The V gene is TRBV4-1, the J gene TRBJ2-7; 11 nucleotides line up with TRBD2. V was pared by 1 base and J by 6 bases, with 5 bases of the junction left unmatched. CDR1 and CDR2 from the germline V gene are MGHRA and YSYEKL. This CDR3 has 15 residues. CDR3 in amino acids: CASSQAGLAGGEQYF. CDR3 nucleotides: TGCGCCAGCAGCCAAGCTGGACTAGCGGGTGGCGAGCAGTACTTC.

The CDR3, as DNA: TGTGCCAGCAACCCCCACCCGACAGGGCTAGTTTCTGGGGCCAACGTCCTGACTTTC. Translation: CASNPHPTGLVSGANVLTF. The chain employs TRBV27 and TRBJ2-6; 7 bases are shared with TRBD1. V lost 7 bases, J lost 1 base, and 16 bases stayed unmatched. From germline, CDR1 is MNHEY and CDR2 SMNVEV (reference sequence). This CDR3 has 19 residues.